This passage covers 25 T cell receptor beta chains from one sample sequenced in a study of patients and donors after allogeneic stem cell transplantation. Using its own MiXCR run on the RT-PCR reads, TCRdb lists one record per CDR3 protein. The sample contains approximately 150,000 distinct CDR3 sequences, about a quarter of which appear only once. The sequenced sample consisted of blood, either unsorted or a sorted T cell fraction (not recorded which). The receptor source for this set is a human donor who was either an allogeneic HSCT recipient or a stem cell or donor lymphocyte infusion donor (not recorded which). It is not recorded whose cells these are; they may come from a transplant donor.

The chain employs TRBV6-5 and TRBJ2-7; no firm D call. Between the trimmed V and J ends, which lost 0 bases and 2 bases, there was a span of 8 bases. The CDR3 spans 14 residues. Germline lookup yields CDR1 MNHEY and CDR2 SVGAGI. The CDR3 reads CASSYSSKAYEQYF. For the CDR3, the DNA is TGTGCCAGCAGTTACTCGAGTAAAGCCTACGAGCAGTACTTC.

This clonotype has more than one count but fewer than ten. This rearrangement joins TRBV11-2 to TRBJ1-6; no clear D. This CDR3 is 17 amino acids long. Germline values: CDR1 SGHAT, CDR2 FQNNGV. Trimming took 4 bases from V and 2 from J, leaving 15 bases between them. The CDR3 DNA sequence: TGTGCCAGCAGCTCCTCGCAATGGGGAACCTATAATTCACCCCTCCACTTT. Translated: CASSSSQWGTYNSPLHF.

This clonotype has ten or more counts. The rearrangement links TRBV7-2 to TRBJ1-1; maybe TRBD1 (5 bases). Looked up from germline, CDR1 is SGHTA and CDR2 is FQGNSA. This CDR3 region has 17 residues. V was cut by 0 bases and J by 1 base, with 15 bases left in between. DNA of the CDR3: TGTGCCAGCAGCTTAGCGCTGAGGCCACAGGAGAACACTGAAGCTTTCTTT. It codes for CASSLALRPQENTEAFF.

This clonotype has only a few counts. This chain joins TRBV5-1 and TRBJ1-2; 9 nucleotides match TRBD1. V lost 4 bases and J lost 8; bases outside the gene matches: 18. Germline lookup yields CDR1 SGHRS and CDR2 YFSETQ. CDR3 length: 17 residues. The CDR3 region has the DNA TGCGCCAGCAGCGTGGACAGGGGCCGAATCTCCCTTTGGGGCTACACCTTC. Protein: CASSVDRGRISLWGYTF.

This clonotype has a handful of counts. The rearrangement uses TRBV2 and TRBJ1-1, with 9 bases aligning to TRBD1. Germline assignment: CDR1 SNHLY and CDR2 FYNNEI. Trimming cost V 8 bases and J 1 base; bases outside gene matches: 5. This CDR3 is 14 amino acids long. This CDR3 reads CASGGQGKNTEAFF. CDR3 coding DNA: TGTGCCAGCGGAGGACAGGGGAAGAACACTGAAGCTTTCTTT. Filled out from reference TRBV2 and TRBJ1-1, the complete variable domain reads EPEVTQTPSHQVTQMGQEVILRCVPISNHLYFYWYRQILGQKVEFLVSFYNNEISEKSEIFDDQFSVERPDGSNFTLKIRSTKLEDSAMYFCASGGQGKNTEAFFGQGTRLTVV.

The rearrangement uses TRBV5-1 and TRBJ1-2, with D uncertain. V shed 1 base and J shed 2 bases, with 9 bases lying between them. Germline CDR1 is SGHRS and CDR2 is YFSETQ. The CDR3 sequence is 14 residues long. As DNA, the CDR3 is TGCGCCAGCAGCTTGAGCGACGGAAACTATGGCTACACCTTC. This gives the protein CASSLSDGNYGYTF.

This clonotype was seen a few times. The rearrangement links TRBV6-2 or TRBV6-3 to TRBJ2-4, with TRBD2 as a possible D gene (6 bases). Germline values: CDR1 MNHEY, CDR2 SVGEGT. This CDR3 contains 16 residues. Trimming pared 9 bases from V and 3 bases from J, leaving 21 bases between. In DNA form, the CDR3 reads TGTGCCAGAAGATCTATGGGGCGGGGAGGCAAAAACATTCAGTACTTC. Its translation: CARRSMGRGGKNIQYF.

The chain links TRBV20-1 to TRBJ1-2; D perhaps matches TRBD1 (5 bases). CDR3 length: 13 amino acids. Germline CDR1 reads DFQATT; CDR2 reads SNEGSKA (reference sequence). The V and J ends lost 6 bases and 0 bases respectively, with 11 bases between them. CDR3 loop: CSAPGAANYGYTF. The CDR3, as DNA: TGCAGTGCCCCCGGGGCGGCTAACTATGGCTACACCTTC.

This clonotype was picked up a small number of times. The rearrangement links TRBV5-1 to TRBJ2-2; D ambiguous. The CDR3 sequence is 15 residues long. V was clipped by 1 base and J by 6 bases, with 13 bases between them. Germline values: CDR1 SGHRS, CDR2 YFSETQ. CDR3 in DNA: TGCGCCAGCAGCTTGTATGAAGGGCCGGCCGGGGAGCTGTTTTTT. Protein product: CASSLYEGPAGELFF.

This clonotype occurred a few times. CDR3 residues: CSARGGNEQFF. The CDR3 nucleotides are TGCAGTGCTAGGGGGGGGAATGAGCAGTTCTTC. The V gene is TRBV20-1, the J gene TRBJ2-1; 7 nucleotides match TRBD2. The CDR3 is made up of 11 amino acids. J lost 7 bases, V lost 3 bases, and 0 bases had no gene match. Germline CDR1 reads DFQATT; CDR2 reads SNEGSKA (reference sequence).

The chain joins TRBV5-1 to TRBJ2-7, with 7 bases fitting TRBD2. The CDR3 runs to 15 residues. Trimming took 2 bases from V and 2 from J; bases not matched to a gene: 7. Looked up from germline, CDR1 is SGHRS and CDR2 is YFSETQ. The CDR3 spells CASSLTPGLTYEQYF. CDR3 nucleotides: TGCGCCAGCAGCTTAACTCCGGGACTAACCTACGAGCAGTACTTC. The full variable domain, in which reference TRBV5-1 and TRBJ2-7 provide the parts outside the CDR3, is KAGVTQTPRYLIKTRGQQVTLSCSPISGHRSVSWYQQTPGQGLQFLFEYFSETQRNKGNFPGRFSGRQFSNSRSEMNVSTLELGDSALYLCASSLTPGLTYEQYFGPGTRLTVT.

As DNA, the CDR3 is TGTGCCAGCAGCGCACTCGGAGAGGCGAATGAGCAGTTCTTC. It encodes CASSALGEANEQFF. The gene calls are TRBV7-2 and TRBJ2-1; D gene ambiguous. Between the trimmed V and J ends, which lost 5 bases and 7 bases, there was a span of 15 bases. CDR1 is SGHTA, CDR2 FQGNSA, per germline. CDR3 size: 14 residues.

This clonotype was seen a handful of times. V gene TRBV7-2 combines with J gene TRBJ1-1, with D possibly being TRBD1 (5 bases). V was shortened by 7 bases and J by 0 bases, with 9 bases between the two germline ends. The CDR3 covers 13 residues. Germline CDR1 reads SGHTA; CDR2 reads FQGNSA. The CDR3 DNA reads as TGTGCCAGCACGAGGGGTATGAACACTGAAGCTTTCTTT. It codes for CASTRGMNTEAFF.

The chain couples TRBV12-3 or TRBV12-4 to TRBJ1-2; no reliable D call. V shed 3 bases and J shed 0 bases, with 8 bases lying between them. CDR3 length: 14 residues. The CDR3 region has the DNA TGTGCCAGCAGTTTCTGCACCCCTAACTATGGCTACACCTTC. It yields the protein CASSFCTPNYGYTF.

CDR3 residues: CASSQEARGSDTQYF. Here the CDR3 DNA reads TGCGCCAGCAGCCAAGAAGCTCGGGGTTCAGATACGCAGTATTTT. The chain links TRBV4-3 to TRBJ2-3; D perhaps matches TRBD2 (5 bases). The V and J ends lost 0 bases and 4 bases respectively, with 11 bases between them. The CDR3 contains 15 residues. Germline CDR1 is LGHNA and CDR2 is YSLEER.

This clonotype was picked up one time. The chain recombines TRBV6-2 or TRBV6-3 with TRBJ2-3, with 7 bases matching TRBD1. The J segment lost 0 bases and the V segment lost 7 bases, leaving 19 bases of the junction unmatched. CDR3 length equals 19 residues. Germline CDR1 MNHEY, CDR2 SVGEGT. The CDR3 DNA reads TGTGCCAGCAAACCACTATCCGGACAGGCTGGAAAAAGCACAGATACGCAGTATTTT. Its translation: CASKPLSGQAGKSTDTQYF.

The rearrangement joins TRBV25-1 to TRBJ1-1, with unresolved D. This CDR3 contains 11 residues. The germline gives CDR1 MGHDK, CDR2 SYGVNS. Trimming removed 3 bases at V and 7 bases at J, with 6 bases between. For the CDR3, the DNA is TGTGCCAGCAGTGAGGTTAGTGAAGCTTTCTTT. It is translated as CASSEVSEAFF. Variable domain in full (rest from reference TRBV25-1 and TRBJ1-1): EADIYQTPRYLVIGTGKKITLECSQTMGHDKMYWYQQDPGMELHLIHYSYGVNSTEKGDLSSESTVSRIRTEHFPLTLESARPSHTSQYLCASSEVSEAFFGQGTRLTVV.

This clonotype was picked up a small number of times. The chain joins TRBV7-2 to TRBJ2-3; D is undetermined. The CDR3 is 14 amino acids. Trimming took 3 bases from V and 4 from J, leaving 11 bases between them. Germline values: CDR1 SGHTA, CDR2 FQGNSA. The CDR3 loop reads CASSFLGGPDTQYF. The CDR3 DNA follows: TGTGCCAGCAGCTTTCTGGGCGGTCCAGATACGCAGTATTTT.

This clonotype was recorded a few times. The genes are TRBV5-1 and TRBJ2-7; the match to TRBD2 covers 7 bases. The junction had 9 bases not matched to a gene; V was cut back by 4 bases and J by 2 bases. CDR3 size: 15 residues. Germline V CDR1 and CDR2: SGHRS, YFSETQ. The CDR3 here is CASSGERGPTYEQYF. The CDR3 region has the DNA TGCGCCAGCAGCGGCGAGCGGGGCCCCACCTACGAGCAGTACTTC.

The chain links TRBV11-2 to TRBJ2-1, with D possibly matching TRBD1 (5 bases). Trimming left V 2 bases short and J 0 bases short, with 11 bases between. CDR1 is SGHAT and CDR2 is FQNNGV in the germline V gene. There are 16 residues in the CDR3. The DNA for the CDR3 is TGTGCCAGCAGCTTATGGGCCAGGGTCTCCTACAATGAGCAGTTCTTC. Protein: CASSLWARVSYNEQFF.

This clonotype was counted only a few times. The rearrangement links TRBV7-2 to TRBJ1-1, with 8 bases fitting TRBD1. V dropped 5 bases and J dropped 0; count of bases not matched to a gene: 5. Germline V gene sequence: CDR1 SGHTA, CDR2 FQGNSA. The CDR3 consists of 15 residues. The CDR3 region is CASSPWTGLNTEAFF. The CDR3 DNA sequence: TGTGCCAGCAGCCCCTGGACAGGGTTGAACACTGAAGCTTTCTTT.

The V call is TRBV6-1, the J call TRBJ1-2; maybe TRBD1 (5 bases). The CDR3 sequence is 14 residues long. Germline V gives CDR1 MNHNS, CDR2 SASEGT. V was shortened by 11 bases and J by 8 bases, with 24 bases between the two germline ends. The CDR3 DNA is TGTGCCGGCATGGACACTGGCGGGACCAGCGGCTACACCTTC. Translation gives CAGMDTGGTSGYTF.

The chain joins TRBV7-2 to TRBJ2-3; D call uncertain. The germline V gene encodes CDR1 SGHTA and CDR2 FQGNSA. This CDR3 has 11 residues. V was shortened by 7 bases and J by 2 bases, with 4 bases between the two germline ends. The CDR3, as DNA: TGTGCCAGCACCAACACAGATACGCAGTATTTT. It encodes CASTNTDTQYF.

This clonotype has a handful of counts. This chain links TRBV20-1 with TRBJ2-1; no clear D. Germline CDR1 DFQATT, CDR2 SNEGSKA (reference sequence). The germline V and J ends were trimmed by 5 bases and 5 bases, with 16 bases remaining between them. The CDR3 runs 14 residues. The CDR3 coding sequence is TGCAGTGCTCAACGTGACGGGCCCAACAATGAGCAGTTCTTC. Translated: CSAQRDGPNNEQFF.

V gene TRBV19 combines with J gene TRBJ2-1; no definite D call. CDR3 length: 13 amino acids. Trimming took 5 bases from V and 9 from J, leaving 14 bases between them. CDR1 LNHDA and CDR2 SQIVND come from the germline V gene (reference sequence). CDR3 loop: CASSPGSHFEQFF. CDR3 coding DNA: TGTGCCAGTAGTCCGGGCAGCCACTTTGAGCAGTTCTTC.